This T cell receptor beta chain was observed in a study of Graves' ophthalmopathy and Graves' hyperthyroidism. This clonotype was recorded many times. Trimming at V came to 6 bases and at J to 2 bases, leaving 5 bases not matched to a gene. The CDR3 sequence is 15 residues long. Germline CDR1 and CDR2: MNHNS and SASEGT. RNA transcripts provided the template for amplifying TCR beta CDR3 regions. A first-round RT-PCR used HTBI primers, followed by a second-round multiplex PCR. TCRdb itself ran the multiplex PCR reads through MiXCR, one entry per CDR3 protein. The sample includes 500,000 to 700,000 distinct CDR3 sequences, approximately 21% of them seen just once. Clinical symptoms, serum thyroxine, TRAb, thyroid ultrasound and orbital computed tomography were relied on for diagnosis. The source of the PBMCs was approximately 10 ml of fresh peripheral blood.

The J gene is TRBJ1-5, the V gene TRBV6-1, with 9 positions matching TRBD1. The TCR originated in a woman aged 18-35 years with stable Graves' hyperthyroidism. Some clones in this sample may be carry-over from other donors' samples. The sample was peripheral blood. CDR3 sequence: CASRSDRGGNQPQHF. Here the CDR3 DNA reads TGTGCCAGCAGATCGGACAGGGGAGGCAATCAGCCCCAGCATTTT.